The following is a T cell receptor (beta chain) sequence with its context. One junction end disagrees with the germline gene, perhaps due to a read error. The sample belongs to a study of cytomegalovirus exposure and HLA in healthy donors. Germline V lookup: CDR1 SNHLY, CDR2 FYNNEI. This CDR3 comprises 14 residues. Primers included in the PCR were 60 Vbeta and 13 Jbeta primers. Profiling relied on immunoSEQ multiplex PCR, and the TCRdb table lists in-frame clones only, not all of them. This table has 120,000 to 150,000 clones, about 80% appearing once. This clonotype was obtained from a male donor in good health and CMV-seronegative. The V and J genes are TRBV2 and TRBJ2-7, with D uncertain. Sequenced input: PBMCs. CDR3 bases: TGTGCCAGCAGGGAAGTTACACCAACCTACGAGCAGTACTTC. It specifies CASREVTPTYEQYF.